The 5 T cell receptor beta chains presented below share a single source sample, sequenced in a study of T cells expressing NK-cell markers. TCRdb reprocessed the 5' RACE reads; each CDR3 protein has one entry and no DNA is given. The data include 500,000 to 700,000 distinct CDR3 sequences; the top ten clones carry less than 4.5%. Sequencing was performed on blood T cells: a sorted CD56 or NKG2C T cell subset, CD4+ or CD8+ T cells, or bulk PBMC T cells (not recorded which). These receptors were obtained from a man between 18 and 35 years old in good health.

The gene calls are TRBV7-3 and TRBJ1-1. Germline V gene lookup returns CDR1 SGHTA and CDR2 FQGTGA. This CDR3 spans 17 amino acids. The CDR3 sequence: CASSLTGNTGKNTEAFF.

CDR3 in amino acids: CASSRGMPEAFF. The rearrangement joins TRBV28 to TRBJ1-1. Germline values: CDR1 MDHEN, CDR2 SYDVKM. The CDR3 has 12 residues.

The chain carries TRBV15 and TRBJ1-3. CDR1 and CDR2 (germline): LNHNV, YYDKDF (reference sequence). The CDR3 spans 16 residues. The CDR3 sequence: CATSRDRGRGGNTIYF.

CDR3 sequence: CSKDSLAKNIQYF. J is TRBJ2-4 and V is TRBV20-1; TCRdb picks TRBD1, but there is no DNA to check that call. CDR3 length: 13 residues. CDR1 is DFQATT and CDR2 is SNEGSKA in the germline V gene (reference sequence).

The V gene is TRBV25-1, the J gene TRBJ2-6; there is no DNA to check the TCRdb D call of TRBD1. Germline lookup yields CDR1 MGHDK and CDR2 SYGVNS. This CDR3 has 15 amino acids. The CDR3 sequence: CASRGTVEGANVLTF.